The present T cell receptor (beta chain) was sequenced within a study of CD8+ T cells in alopecia areata (dated by TCRdb to 2016 to 2018). The study in broad terms: In both human patients and the C3H/HeJ mouse model, the study applied high-throughput TCRbeta sequencing to look at T cell clonal expansion in alopecia areata. In humans, TCRbeta sequencing was performed on scalp tissue and on sorted CD4+ and CD8+ peripheral blood T cells from healthy controls and from patients with patchy or totalis/universalis alopecia areata. Scalp clonality was compared across normal scalp (n=4), patchy alopecia areata scalp (n=8), and alopecia totalis/universalis scalp (n=8). RNA was obtained with the PAXgene miRNA kit for fixed scalp, the miRNeasy kit for PBMCs, and the RNeasy kit for mouse skin. immunoSEQ multiplex PCR using 35 Vbeta forward primers and 13 Jbeta reverse primers was used to amplify TCRbeta CDR3 regions. Overall results and qualifications from the work: Compared with mice, TCR sequences shared between patients were less clear, possibly partly because of HLA diversity across the patient population. Unlike mouse skin, where gammadelta T cells dominate, normal human skin contains resident alphabeta T cells that get sequenced too, which complicates analysis of the scalp TCR repertoire. Compared with normal scalp, lesional scalp, particularly in alopecia totalis/universalis, had higher clonality and more expanded CD8+ clones, which suggests antigenic drive.

PBMCs were isolated by density centrifugation and stained for CD3, CD4 and CD8, and CD4+ and CD8+ T cells were sorted on a FACSAria. Scalp biopsies and blood samples were obtained from unaffected controls. A single count supports this clone. Its binding antigen is unknown. No much larger clonotype is one base removed from it; base qualities were not supplied. The method behind the library was the immunoSEQ multiplex PCR assay. RNA was extracted from all samples and reverse transcribed into cDNA, which served as template for TCR sequencing. First-strand cDNA was synthesized using SuperScript III with a 2:1 mix of oligo-dT and random hexamers. A synthetic immune receptor repertoire was used to assess amplification bias, and residual bias was removed computationally. The paper's data handling went like this. Raw reads were preprocessed for error removal, and CDR3 was defined according to IMGT conventions as running from the conserved cysteine to phenylalanine. Clonality was computed as 1 minus the Shannon entropy, with the entropy normalized by log2 of the number of productive unique TCRs. Whether scalp clones were CD4 or CD8 was inferred by matching scalp TCRbeta sequences against CD4 and CD8 repertoires sorted from blood. Drawn from immuneACCESS, this table holds only the in-frame rearrangements with V and J called that TCRdb kept. Clones are partly lost; checked studies trace under half to an unresolved V gene and leave the rest unexplained. The D gene and trimming were derived from the DNA, and the V and J assignments and clone size from that table. This sample has a few hundred thousand clones in its table, and roughly three fifths of those were observed once. Together, the top ten hold roughly 5% of the sample.

This clonotype was sampled from a human donor in good health. Sequencing used CD8+ T cells sorted from blood.

In nucleotides, the sequence is TGCGCCAGCAGCCAGGATCTGGACCGCCGCTATGGCTACACCTTC. Its protein is CASSQDLDRRYGYTF. The rearrangement joined TRBV4-1 to TRBJ1-2; the D gene is not confidently resolved. Looking up the germline V gene yields CDR1 MGHRA and CDR2 YSYEKL. V and J lose 3 bases and 4 bases, and a span of 15 bases separates them. The CDR3 has 15 amino acids, counting the end cysteine and phenylalanine. Just CDR3 DNA is preserved here, 45 bases in frame from base 1.